This T cell receptor beta chain was sequenced during a study of CD8 T cells in ankylosing spondylitis. Study-level points and caveats: A TCR beta motif made of several highly homologous variants seemed typical of ankylosing spondylitis blood.

This clonotype was detected a few times. Its matching antigen is unknown. TCRdb itself ran the 5' RACE reads through MiXCR, one entry per CDR3 protein. The data show about 500,000 distinct CDR3 sequences, roughly 13% seen once. Germline CDR1 SGHRS, CDR2 YFSETQ. The CDR3 sequence is 15 residues long. With 3 bases clipped from V and 3 bases from J, the junction kept 4 bases outside the gene matches. The chain recombines TRBV5-1 with TRBJ2-4, with 9 bases fitting TRBD1. Sequencing was performed on blood, either unsorted or a sorted T cell fraction (not recorded which). The receptor was derived from a male donor with ankylosing spondylitis. The DNA of the CDR3 is TGCGCCAGCAGCTACAGGGGGCCGGACAAAAACATTCAGTACTTC. This encodes CASSYRGPDKNIQYF. The full variable domain, completed using reference TRBV5-1 and TRBJ2-4, is KAGVTQTPRYLIKTRGQQVTLSCSPISGHRSVSWYQQTPGQGLQFLFEYFSETQRNKGNFPGRFSGRQFSNSRSEMNVSTLELGDSALYLCASSYRGPDKNIQYFGAGTRLSVL.